A selection of T cell receptor beta chains follows, all from one sample in a study of T-cell memory formation after mild COVID-19. Using its own MiXCR run on the 5' RACE reads, TCRdb lists one record per CDR3 protein. The repertoire includes a few hundred thousand distinct CDR3 sequences, 20% to 25% of them detected once, and roughly a fifth sits in the top ten. The sample consisted of PBMCs or a T cell subset sorted from them (not recorded which). Receptor source: a man between 18 and 35 years old who had mild COVID-19 (a few samples of this study predate the infection). Cell type and time point are not known. CDR3s include the opening cysteine and the closing phenylalanine or tryptophan. Each record gives: J gene, clone size, V gene, D gene, CDR3 DNA, CDR3 protein. The D gene is left open where the match is weak. Size tells how often a clone was seen (once, few, many) or the class of an expanded clone, and some rows leave it out.

TRBJ2-3 many TRBV27 TRBD2 TGTGCCAGCAGTCTCACTAGCGCAGATACGCAGTATTTT CASSLTSADTQYF
TRBJ1-1 few TRBV5-6 NA TGTGCCAGCAGCTTAGGGGGGGCCCCTGAAGCTTTCTTT CASSLGGAPEAFF
TRBJ2-3 many TRBV24-1 TRBD2 TGTGCCACCAGTGACGCCAGCGGGGGGGCTGGAGATACGCAGTATTTT CATSDASGGAGDTQYF
TRBJ2-2 few TRBV6-6 NA TGTGCCAGCAGTTACGCGGTGGGGGTGTTGAACACCGGGGAGCTGTTTTTT CASSYAVGVLNTGELFF
TRBJ2-7 few TRBV7-9 NA TGTGCCAGCAGCGAATCCAGGGGCGAGCAGTACTTC CASSESRGEQYF
TRBJ1-2 NA TRBV2 TRBD1 TGTGCCAGCAGTGACCTGGGACAGGGGGACTATGGCTACACCTTC CASSDLGQGDYGYTF
TRBJ2-3 NA TRBV5-1 TRBD1 TGCGCCAGCAGCATTGGACAGGGGAGCACAGATACGCAGTATTTT CASSIGQGSTDTQYF
TRBJ2-2 NA TRBV3-1 NA TGTGCCAGCAGCCAACCCAGGGTCGTATCCGGGGAGCTGTTTTTT CASSQPRVVSGELFF
TRBJ2-3 few TRBV12-3/TRBV12-4 TRBD1 TGTGCCAGCAGAAGTCAGGGGGTAGATACGCAGTATTTT CASRSQGVDTQYF
TRBJ2-3 NA TRBV6-5 TRBD1 TGTGCCAGCAGTTACAGTTACAGGGGGCCAGATACGCAGTATTTT CASSYSYRGPDTQYF
TRBJ1-5 few TRBV7-6 TRBD1 TGTGCCAGCAGCCCAGGGACAGGGACGGAGCCCCAGCATTTT CASSPGTGTEPQHF
TRBJ2-3 NA TRBV7-3 TRBD2 TGTGCCAGCAGCGCCCTAGCGGGGGTTGGGGATACGCAGTATTTT CASSALAGVGDTQYF
TRBJ2-1 NA TRBV5-4 TRBD2 TGTGCCAGCAGCCCTCTACTAGCGGGGGGCATACGAGGGGAGCAGTTCTTC CASSPLLAGGIRGEQFF
TRBJ2-3 NA TRBV6-2/TRBV6-3 TRBD1 TGTGCCAGCAGTTACAGAGACAGGGGCACAGATACGCAGTATTTT CASSYRDRGTDTQYF
TRBJ2-5 NA TRBV7-2 NA TGTGCCAGCAGCTTAGCTGGGACCGGTGAGACCCAGTACTTC CASSLAGTGETQYF
TRBJ1-6 NA TRBV2 NA TGTGCCAGCATGTTCTCTGGAGTAAATAATTCACCCCTCCACTTT CASMFSGVNNSPLHF
TRBJ2-3 few TRBV6-2/TRBV6-3 NA TGTGCCATCAAACAGGTGGATACGCAGTATTTT CAIKQVDTQYF